This T cell receptor (beta chain) was sequenced for a study of blood T cell repertoires in COVID-19. Under the authors' procedure: It was from reference gene primer amplification that nucleated cell counts were estimated. Only in-frame clones appear in the TCRdb table, and some are missing; sequencing was by immunoSEQ multiplex PCR. That table furnishes V, J and clone size, whereas the DNA furnished D and trimming. The sample records about 180,000 clones, 88% being singletons. In germline, CDR1 is MGHRA, CDR2 YSYEKL. This CDR3 is built from 14 residues. With 0 bases clipped from V and 12 bases from J, the junction kept 8 bases outside the gene matches.

The origin of this receptor is a woman in her thirties with acute or convalescent COVID-19. The sample was peripheral blood. V usage is TRBV4-1 and J usage is TRBJ2-7; 10 nucleotides agree with TRBD2. The DNA of the CDR3 is TGCGCCAGCAGCCAAGATCATAGCGGGAGGAGGACGTACTTC. Translation gives CASSQDHSGRRTYF.